A single sample is the source of the 17 T cell receptor beta chains below, sequenced in a study of cytomegalovirus exposure and HLA in healthy donors. 60 Vbeta and 13 Jbeta primers were used in PCR. Clones were read by immunoSEQ multiplex PCR, and TCRdb kept only the in-frame ones, dropping some. Of approximately 140,000 clones in the sample, 79% were seen once. Specimen: PBMCs. Every receptor here comes from a middle-aged man in good health and CMV-seropositive.

V and J are TRBV7-9 and TRBJ2-1; D is possibly TRBD1 (6 bases). Trimming left V 5 bases short and J 1 base short, with 18 bases between. This CDR3 has 17 residues. Per germline, CDR1 SEHNR and CDR2 FQNEAQ (reference sequence). CDR3 sequence: CASSHLSWGQSYNEQFF. For the CDR3, the DNA is TGTGCCAGCAGCCATCTTTCGTGGGGGCAGTCCTACAATGAGCAGTTCTTC.

V usage is TRBV19 and J usage is TRBJ2-2, with TRBD2 as a possible D gene (6 bases). Germline V CDR1 and CDR2: LNHDA, SQIVND (reference sequence). V was cut by 3 bases and J by 3 bases, with 14 bases left in between. The CDR3 spans 16 residues. CDR3 sequence (DNA): TGTGCCAGTAGTATTGGAACCGGGGAGGACACCGGGGAGCTGTTTTTT. The encoded protein is CASSIGTGEDTGELFF.

The V call is TRBV5-4, the J call TRBJ2-5; D is possibly TRBD2 (6 bases). Per germline, CDR1 SGHNT and CDR2 YYREEE (reference sequence). The CDR3 covers 14 residues. Trimming shortened V by 5 bases and J by 1 base, and 12 bases separated the two germline ends. CDR3 protein: CASRAGGGQETQYF. For the CDR3, the DNA is TGTGCCAGCAGGGCCGGGGGAGGCCAAGAGACCCAGTACTTC.

J is TRBJ1-1 and V is TRBV28; no definite D call. Germline loops: CDR1 MDHEN, CDR2 SYDVKM. Trimming left V 2 bases short and J 1 base short, with 11 bases between. This CDR3 has 15 residues. Here the CDR3 DNA reads TGTGCCAGCAGTTTAGGATGGGCACGGAACACTGAAGCTTTCTTT. Translating it yields CASSLGWARNTEAFF.

V is TRBV11-2 and J is TRBJ2-5; TRBD2 matches 14 bases. The V and J ends lost 5 bases and 5 bases, in that order; junction bases with no gene match: 10. This CDR3 comprises 17 residues. The germline CDR1 and CDR2 sequences are SGHAT and FQNNGV. The CDR3 DNA reads as TGTGCCAGCAGCCAACTGAGACTAGCGGGAGGGCCGGAGACCCAGTACTTC. Encoded protein: CASSQLRLAGGPETQYF.

V gene TRBV15 combines with J gene TRBJ1-5; maybe TRBD1 (5 bases). Germline V CDR1 and CDR2: LNHNV, YYDKDF (reference sequence). This CDR3 spans 14 amino acids. Trimming stripped 3 bases from V and 2 bases from J, with 8 bases between. For the CDR3, the DNA is TGTGCCACCAGCAGGGGGGGTCGCAATCAGCCCCAGCATTTT. Translated, it gives CATSRGGRNQPQHF.

CDR3: CASSQKTGVEKLFF. CDR3 sequence (DNA): TGCGCCAGCAGCCAGAAGACAGGGGTCGAAAAACTGTTTTTT. The genes are TRBV4-1 and TRBJ1-4; 8 bases are shared with TRBD1. From germline, CDR1 is MGHRA and CDR2 YSYEKL. The trim removed 3 bases at V and 8 bases at J, leaving 5 bases unmatched. The CDR3 is 14 residues long.

The chain recombines TRBV5-1 with TRBJ2-1, with TRBD1 as a possible D gene (5 bases). CDR3 size: 13 residues. Germline CDR1 reads SGHRS; CDR2 reads YFSETQ. With 2 bases removed from V and 3 bases from J, the gap between germline ends came to 6 bases. The CDR3 coding sequence is TGCGCCAGCAGCTTTGACAGCTACAATGAGCAGTTCTTC. It specifies CASSFDSYNEQFF.

The V call is TRBV9, the J call TRBJ2-7; no firm D call. The CDR3 runs to 17 residues. V lost 0 bases, J lost 0 bases, and 16 bases lay in between. The V gene's germline CDR1 is SGDLS and CDR2 YYNGEE. The CDR3 coding sequence is TGTGCCAGCAGCGTAGAGCCCGCAGCGTCTCACTCCTACGAGCAGTACTTC. As protein: CASSVEPAASHSYEQYF.

There are a few counts of this clone. Other DNA sequences within the sample encode an identical CDR3. The rearrangement joins TRBV5-4 to TRBJ1-1; 8 bases align to TRBD1. Germline V lookup: CDR1 SGHNT, CDR2 YYREEE (reference sequence). The CDR3 sequence is 14 residues long. V was pared by 2 bases and J by 2 bases, with 2 bases of the junction left unmatched. The CDR3: CASSLDRGNTEAFF. DNA for the CDR3: TGTGCCAGCAGCTTAGACAGGGGAAACACTGAAGCTTTCTTT.

V usage is TRBV19 and J usage is TRBJ1-2; TRBD1 matches 8 bases. The V gene's germline CDR1 is LNHDA and CDR2 SQIVND (reference sequence). This CDR3 has 14 residues. With V trimmed by 10 bases and J by 3 bases, 10 bases remained unmatched. CDR3: CATRGQGMDYGYTF. The DNA for the CDR3 is TGTGCCACCAGAGGACAGGGAATGGACTATGGCTACACCTTC.

The rearrangement joins TRBV11-1 to TRBJ2-7; weak D call: TRBD2 (5 bases). This CDR3 comprises 13 residues. The germline CDR1 and CDR2 sequences are SGHAT and FQDESV (reference sequence). Trimming removed 1 base from V and 6 bases from J, with 10 bases in between. DNA of the CDR3: TGTGCCAGCAGCTTAGAGTTTGAGGGCGAGCAGTACTTC. Translating it yields CASSLEFEGEQYF. Drawing the rest from reference TRBV11-1 and TRBJ2-7, the complete variable domain is EAEVAQSPRYKITEKSQAVAFWCDPISGHATLYWYRQILGQGPELLVQFQDESVVDDSQLPKDRFSAERLKGVDSTLKIQPAELGDSAMYLCASSLEFEGEQYFGPGTRLTVT.

This clone has a handful of counts. The chain recombines TRBV9 with TRBJ2-3; 8 nucleotides line up with TRBD2. The CDR3 loop spans 14 amino acids. V trimming: 3 bases; J trimming: 5 bases; junction bases outside the gene matches: 5. Germline CDR1 is SGDLS and CDR2 is YYNGEE. CDR3 in amino acids: CASSDGRAKDTQYF. In DNA form, the CDR3 reads TGTGCCAGCAGCGACGGGAGGGCCAAAGATACGCAGTATTTT. The whole variable domain, filled in from reference TRBV9 and TRBJ2-3, reads DSGVTQTPKHLITATGQRVTLRCSPRSGDLSVYWYQQSLDQGLQFLIQYYNGEERAKGNILERFSAQQFPDLHSELNLSSLELGDSALYFCASSDGRAKDTQYFGPGTRLTVL.

The chain employs TRBV10-3 and TRBJ2-1; a possible D gene is TRBD1 (6 bases). CDR1 and CDR2 (germline): ENHRY, SYGVKD. Trimming took off 5 bases at V and 10 bases at J, with 12 bases between the two ends. This CDR3 spans 12 amino acids. The CDR3 DNA sequence: TGTGCCATCAGTCCCGACGGACAGGAGCAGTTCTTC. Protein sequence: CAISPDGQEQFF.

This clone was counted a few times. This chain joins TRBV27 and TRBJ1-2; 9 positions agree with TRBD1. Germline V gives CDR1 MNHEY, CDR2 SMNVEV (reference sequence). The CDR3 sequence is 14 residues long. The J segment lost 2 bases and the V segment lost 4 bases, leaving 2 bases of the junction unmatched. CDR3 loop: CASSSGQGNYGYTF. CDR3 nucleotides: TGTGCCAGCAGTTCGGGACAGGGAAACTATGGCTACACCTTC.

This clone showed up just a few times. The junction departs from the called germline gene at one end, perhaps through a read error. V is TRBV30 and J is TRBJ1-1; 9 bases are a match to TRBD1. The CDR3 sequence is 15 residues long. In germline, CDR1 is GTSNPN, CDR2 SVGIG (reference sequence). CDR3 nucleotides: TGTTCCTGGAGGCCGACAGGGGGGTATCACACTGAAGCTTTCTTT. This gives the protein CSWRPTGGYHTEAFF.

The rearrangement joins TRBV10-3 to TRBJ1-2; 10 bases agree with TRBD1. Trimming removed 4 bases from V and 4 bases from J; junction bases left unmatched: 3. Germline V gene sequence: CDR1 ENHRY, CDR2 SYGVKD. The CDR3 totals 14 residues. CDR3 amino acids: CAISGDRGGYGYTF. In nucleotides, the CDR3 is TGTGCCATCAGTGGGGACAGGGGAGGCTATGGCTACACCTTC.